The 31 T cell receptor beta chains presented below share a single source sample, sequenced in a study of T-cell memory formation after mild COVID-19. In TCRdb, the 5' RACE reads were re-called with MiXCR into one record per CDR3 protein. The sample has 550,000 to 600,000 distinct CDR3 sequences; roughly 17% are singletons. The sample taken for sequencing was PBMCs or a T cell subset sorted from them (not recorded which). The receptors shown here come from an adult woman who had mild COVID-19 (a few samples of this study predate the infection). Cell type and time point are not known.

Only a few counts were recorded for this clonotype. The genes are TRBV12-3 or TRBV12-4 and TRBJ2-1, with D unclear. The ends were cut back, 3 bases at V and 7 bases at J, with 4 bases in the middle. The CDR3 is 11 amino acids. CDR3 in DNA: TGTGCCAGCAGTTTCACGAATGAGCAGTTCTTC. Translated, it gives CASSFTNEQFF.

This clonotype has a handful of counts. The chain links TRBV4-2 to TRBJ2-3; D is possibly TRBD1 or TRBD2 (5 bases each). The CDR3 has 15 amino acids. V lost 0 bases and J 4 bases, leaving 11 bases between the germline ends. Germline-derived CDR1 and CDR2 are LGHNA and YNFKEQ. The CDR3 nucleotides read TGTGCCAGCAGCCAAGACGGGGCGCTACCAGATACGCAGTATTTT. This translates into CASSQDGALPDTQYF.

This chain uses TRBV7-2 with TRBJ2-1, with no clear D. The CDR3 contains 14 residues. The germline CDR1 and CDR2 sequences are SGHTA and FQGNSA. V was cut by 4 bases and J by 0 bases, with 7 bases left in between. CDR3 sequence: CASSSEYSYNEQFF. CDR3 nucleotide sequence: TGTGCCAGCAGCTCGGAATACTCCTACAATGAGCAGTTCTTC.

This clonotype turned up a few times. The V and J genes are TRBV6-6 and TRBJ2-2; D is undetermined. There are 12 residues in the CDR3. Trimming took off 8 bases at V and 1 base at J, with 5 bases between the two ends. Germline V gene data show CDR1 as MNHNY and CDR2 as SVGAGI (reference sequence). DNA of the CDR3: TGTGCCAGCGGGGTGAACACCGGGGAGCTGTTTTTT. Translation gives CASGVNTGELFF.

The V call is TRBV12-3 or TRBV12-4, the J call TRBJ1-1; 8 nucleotides align to TRBD1. Trimming cost V 3 bases and J 7 bases; bases outside gene matches: 4. CDR3 size: 13 residues. The CDR3 nucleotides read TGTGCCAGCAGTTTTAAACAGGGGGTTGAAGCTTTCTTT. It specifies CASSFKQGVEAFF.

This clonotype was seen a handful of times. This chain connects TRBV29-1 to TRBJ1-6; D possibly corresponds to TRBD1 (5 bases). The CDR3 has 12 amino acids. Germline V lookup: CDR1 SQVTM, CDR2 ANQGSEA. Trimming took 4 bases from V and 14 from J, leaving 15 bases between them. CDR3 coding DNA: TGCAGCGTTGGGGTGGGGCGAGAGGCCCTCCACTTT. This translates into CSVGVGREALHF.

J is TRBJ2-1 and V is TRBV20-1; D remains unclear. V lost 1 base, J lost 6 bases, and 10 bases lay in between. The CDR3 spans 13 residues. From germline, CDR1 is DFQATT and CDR2 SNEGSKA (reference sequence). The CDR3 reads CSARVPRVNEQFF. The CDR3, as DNA: TGCAGTGCTAGAGTTCCTCGGGTCAATGAGCAGTTCTTC.

This clonotype was picked up many times. The V and J genes are TRBV12-3 or TRBV12-4 and TRBJ2-5; tentatively, D is TRBD1 (6 bases). Trimming took off 3 bases at V and 5 bases at J, with 13 bases between the two ends. This CDR3 comprises 14 residues. As DNA, the CDR3 is TGTGCCAGCAGTTTGGGGGCTGCCGATGAGACCCAGTACTTC. Translating it yields CASSLGAADETQYF.

This chain joins TRBV11-1 and TRBJ2-3; no firm D call. The CDR3 loop spans 15 amino acids. Trimming took off 5 bases at V and 3 bases at J, with 15 bases between the two ends. From germline, CDR1 is SGHAT and CDR2 FQDESV (reference sequence). Here the CDR3 DNA reads TGTGCCAGCAGCAATCCGGCCGTGATTACAGATACGCAGTATTTT. It codes for CASSNPAVITDTQYF.

This rearrangement joins TRBV15 to TRBJ2-1; D might be TRBD1 (5 bases). CDR3 length: 17 residues. Germline loops: CDR1 LNHNV, CDR2 YYDKDF (reference sequence). V gave up 1 base and J gave up 7 bases, with 20 bases separating them. The CDR3: CATSRVVRGRWSNEQFF. The CDR3, as DNA: TGTGCCACCAGCAGAGTTGTAAGGGGCCGATGGTCAAATGAGCAGTTCTTC.

A few counts support this clonotype. The chain is built from TRBV10-3 and TRBJ2-7; a possible D gene is TRBD1 (5 bases). This CDR3 is built from 14 residues. Germline V CDR1 and CDR2: ENHRY, SYGVKD. V lost 0 bases to trimming and J lost 4 bases, with 10 bases between them. The CDR3 sequence: CAISESGHVYEQYF. DNA of the CDR3: TGTGCCATCAGTGAGTCTGGACACGTATACGAGCAGTACTTC.

This clonotype was seen a few times. The chain employs TRBV15 and TRBJ2-1, with 10 bases lining up with TRBD1. The junction had 9 bases not matched to a gene; V was cut back by 0 bases and J by 4 bases. CDR1 is LNHNV, CDR2 YYDKDF, per germline (reference sequence). The CDR3 length is 18 residues. CDR3 bases: TGTGCCACCAGCAGAGATCTGGTGGGACAGGGGCCTTACAATGAGCAGTTCTTC. This sequence encodes CATSRDLVGQGPYNEQFF.

This clonotype was seen only a few times. V and J are TRBV18 and TRBJ1-4; D is ambiguous. Trimming pared 3 bases from V and 8 bases from J, leaving 16 bases between. This CDR3 has 15 amino acids. Looked up from germline, CDR1 is KGHSH and CDR2 is LQKENI. The chain's CDR3 is CASSPTGSSTEKLFF. As DNA, the CDR3 is TGTGCCAGCTCACCGACGGGGTCATCTACCGAAAAACTGTTTTTT.

This clonotype was observed a handful of times. This rearrangement joins TRBV5-5 to TRBJ2-5, with 8 bases lining up with TRBD2. CDR1 and CDR2 from the germline V gene are SGHKS and YYEKEE (reference sequence). This CDR3 has 18 amino acids. The V segment lost 2 bases and the J segment 1 base; nucleotides outside the gene matches: 13. The CDR3 here is CASSFEAASGGPQETQYF. The CDR3 DNA follows: TGTGCCAGCAGCTTCGAAGCGGCCAGCGGGGGACCCCAAGAGACCCAGTACTTC.

This clonotype was seen a handful of times. The chain employs TRBV5-4 and TRBJ2-1, with 9 bases identical to TRBD1. Per germline, CDR1 SGHNT and CDR2 YYREEE (reference sequence). The J segment lost 3 bases and the V segment lost 3 bases, leaving 4 bases of the junction unmatched. CDR3 length equals 15 residues. In nucleotides, the CDR3 is TGTGCCAGCAGCTCGTCGGGACAGGGCTACAATGAGCAGTTCTTC. Protein sequence: CASSSSGQGYNEQFF. Together with reference TRBV5-4 and TRBJ2-1, the CDR3 gives the full variable domain: ETGVTQSPTHLIKTRGQQVTLRCSSQSGHNTVSWYQQALGQGPQFIFQYYREEENGRGNFPPRFSGLQFPNYSSELNVNALELDDSALYLCASSSSGQGYNEQFFGPGTRLTVL.

J is TRBJ2-1 and V is TRBV9, with a weak D call TRBD2 (6 bases). CDR3 length: 15 residues. V shed 0 bases and J shed 0 bases, with 7 bases lying between them. The germline CDR1 and CDR2 sequences are SGDLS and YYNGEE. The CDR3 is CASSVVAVSYNEQFF. Here the CDR3 DNA reads TGTGCCAGCAGCGTAGTAGCGGTCTCCTACAATGAGCAGTTCTTC.

The chain is built from TRBV29-1 and TRBJ2-7; D possibly uses TRBD1 or TRBD2 (5 bases each). CDR3 length: 14 amino acids. The germline V and J ends were trimmed by 4 bases and 2 bases, with 15 bases remaining between them. Germline V gene data show CDR1 as SQVTM and CDR2 as ANQGSEA. The CDR3 DNA follows: TGCAGCGTTGGGGACGCCACTGGCACCTACGAGCAGTACTTC. This translates into CSVGDATGTYEQYF.

The V call is TRBV4-1, the J call TRBJ2-1; D may be TRBD1 or TRBD2 (5 bases each). This CDR3 spans 16 amino acids. Per germline, CDR1 MGHRA and CDR2 YSYEKL. V lost 0 bases and J lost 5, with 14 bases in between. CDR3 bases: TGCGCCAGCAGCCAAGAAGTCGGGGCCCAAGACAATGAGCAGTTCTTC. It yields the protein CASSQEVGAQDNEQFF.

This clonotype was seen a handful of times. The chain has TRBV30 and TRBJ2-1, with 8 bases that match TRBD1. The CDR3 has 15 amino acids. Germline trimming cut 3 bases from V and 7 bases from J; bases unmatched to any gene: 11. Germline V gene lookup returns CDR1 GTSNPN and CDR2 SVGIG (reference sequence). CDR3 sequence (DNA): TGTGCCTGGAGCCCCGGACAGGGAATGGGGAATGAGCAGTTCTTC. Encoded protein: CAWSPGQGMGNEQFF.

The chain recombines TRBV5-1 with TRBJ1-1; possible D gene TRBD1, 5 bases. The CDR3 sequence is 14 residues long. Trimming left V 0 bases short and J 6 bases short, with 12 bases between. CDR1 is SGHRS and CDR2 is YFSETQ in the germline V gene. The CDR3 here is CASSLEGRKAEAFF. CDR3 in DNA: TGCGCCAGCAGCTTGGAGGGGAGGAAAGCTGAAGCTTTCTTT. Full variable domain (missing parts from reference TRBV5-1 and TRBJ1-1): KAGVTQTPRYLIKTRGQQVTLSCSPISGHRSVSWYQQTPGQGLQFLFEYFSETQRNKGNFPGRFSGRQFSNSRSEMNVSTLELGDSALYLCASSLEGRKAEAFFGQGTRLTVV.

The chain employs TRBV18 and TRBJ1-5; D perhaps matches TRBD1 (5 bases). From germline, CDR1 is KGHSH and CDR2 LQKENI. V was pared by 0 bases and J by 2 bases, with 14 bases between. The CDR3 is made up of 17 amino acids. CDR3 amino acids: CASSPPRDPWGNQPQHF. The DNA for the CDR3 is TGTGCCAGCTCACCACCACGGGACCCCTGGGGCAATCAGCCCCAGCATTTT.

This clonotype has only a few counts. The genes are TRBV9 and TRBJ2-3, with 9 bases lining up with TRBD2. Germline CDR1 reads SGDLS; CDR2 reads YYNGEE. The V segment lost 0 bases and the J segment 4 bases; nucleotides outside the gene matches: 3. The CDR3 has 15 amino acids. The CDR3 DNA follows: TGTGCCAGCAGCGTAGGGGCGGGGGGGTCAGATACGCAGTATTTT. This codes for CASSVGAGGSDTQYF.

The V call is TRBV5-4, the J call TRBJ2-6, with D perhaps matching TRBD1 (5 bases). The germline gives CDR1 SGHNT, CDR2 YYREEE (reference sequence). V dropped 5 bases and J dropped 0 bases, with 18 bases sitting between them. This CDR3 region has 18 residues. Here the CDR3 DNA reads TGTGCCAGCAGTCTACAGGTCGTGCAGATCTCTGGGGCCAACGTCCTGACTTTC. This translates into CASSLQVVQISGANVLTF.

This sequence joins TRBV5-8 and TRBJ2-2, with 11 positions matching TRBD2. This CDR3 contains 16 residues. Germline V gene data show CDR1 as SGHTS and CDR2 as YDEGEE. Trimming removed 2 bases from V and 7 bases from J; junction bases left unmatched: 7. In DNA, the CDR3 is TGTGCCAGCAGCTTAGCACTAGCGGGAGCCCACGGGGAGCTGTTTTTT. Its protein is CASSLALAGAHGELFF.

This chain uses TRBV29-1 with TRBJ1-5; possible D gene TRBD1, 6 bases. Trimming took off 4 bases at V and 7 bases at J, with 20 bases between the two ends. This CDR3 is built from 15 residues. Looked up from germline, CDR1 is SQVTM and CDR2 is ANQGSEA. CDR3 DNA sequence: TGCAGCGTTGCGGACAGTATCAGGGGAGGGCAGCCCCAGCATTTT. This codes for CSVADSIRGGQPQHF.

This clonotype showed up just a few times. The J gene is TRBJ2-1, the V gene TRBV7-9; D is unresolved. V lost 0 bases and J lost 4, with 7 bases in between. The CDR3 contains 14 residues. Germline V gives CDR1 SEHNR, CDR2 FQNEAQ (reference sequence). The CDR3 coding sequence is TGTGCCAGCAGCTTAGCCCCTGGGTACAATGAGCAGTTCTTC. Translation gives CASSLAPGYNEQFF.

This clonotype was counted ten times or more. CDR3 region: CASSLDRGGPYGYTF. DNA of the CDR3: TGCGCCAGCAGCTTGGACAGGGGTGGTCCCTATGGCTACACCTTC. This sequence joins TRBV5-1 and TRBJ1-2; 7 bases match TRBD1. With V trimmed by 0 bases and J by 4 bases, 6 bases remained unmatched. The CDR3 is 15 amino acids. The germline gives CDR1 SGHRS, CDR2 YFSETQ. The full variable domain, with the rest looked up from reference TRBV5-1 and TRBJ1-2, is KAGVTQTPRYLIKTRGQQVTLSCSPISGHRSVSWYQQTPGQGLQFLFEYFSETQRNKGNFPGRFSGRQFSNSRSEMNVSTLELGDSALYLCASSLDRGGPYGYTFGSGTRLTVV.

This clonotype was seen a few times. This chain links TRBV5-1 with TRBJ2-7, with 10 bases fitting TRBD1. Trimming at V came to 0 bases and at J to 0 bases, leaving 6 bases not matched to a gene. The CDR3 has 17 amino acids. Germline V gene lookup returns CDR1 SGHRS and CDR2 YFSETQ. CDR3 sequence: CASSLGLGQGHSYEQYF. DNA of the CDR3: TGCGCCAGCAGCTTGGGGCTGGGACAGGGGCACTCCTACGAGCAGTACTTC. Full variable domain (outside the CDR3, taken from reference TRBV5-1 and TRBJ2-7): KAGVTQTPRYLIKTRGQQVTLSCSPISGHRSVSWYQQTPGQGLQFLFEYFSETQRNKGNFPGRFSGRQFSNSRSEMNVSTLELGDSALYLCASSLGLGQGHSYEQYFGPGTRLTVT.

The genes are TRBV29-1 and TRBJ1-1, with a weak D call TRBD1 (5 bases). V lost 7 bases to trimming and J lost 3 bases, with 12 bases between them. Per the germline V gene, CDR1 is SQVTM and CDR2 is ANQGSEA. The CDR3 is made up of 12 amino acids. CDR3 in amino acids: CSAGGTHTEAFF. In DNA, the CDR3 is TGCAGCGCCGGGGGGACCCACACTGAAGCTTTCTTT.

The CDR3 loop reads CASSYLSWTGNYGYTF. CDR3 DNA sequence: TGTGCCAGCAGTTATCTATCCTGGACAGGGAACTATGGCTACACCTTC. This chain joins TRBV6-2 or TRBV6-3 and TRBJ1-2; 8 bases are a match to TRBD1. CDR1 and CDR2 from the germline V gene are MNHEY and SVGEGT. This CDR3 is 16 amino acids long. The junction had 8 bases not matched to a gene; V was cut back by 3 bases and J by 2 bases.

The chain recombines TRBV29-1 with TRBJ2-7; D is possibly TRBD1 (6 bases). The V gene lost 6 bases and the J gene lost 0 bases, with 12 bases spanning the gap. Germline CDR1 reads SQVTM; CDR2 reads ANQGSEA. The CDR3 contains 13 residues. The CDR3 loop is CSVLDSHSYEQYF. DNA for the CDR3: TGCAGCGTGCTGGACAGCCACTCCTACGAGCAGTACTTC.